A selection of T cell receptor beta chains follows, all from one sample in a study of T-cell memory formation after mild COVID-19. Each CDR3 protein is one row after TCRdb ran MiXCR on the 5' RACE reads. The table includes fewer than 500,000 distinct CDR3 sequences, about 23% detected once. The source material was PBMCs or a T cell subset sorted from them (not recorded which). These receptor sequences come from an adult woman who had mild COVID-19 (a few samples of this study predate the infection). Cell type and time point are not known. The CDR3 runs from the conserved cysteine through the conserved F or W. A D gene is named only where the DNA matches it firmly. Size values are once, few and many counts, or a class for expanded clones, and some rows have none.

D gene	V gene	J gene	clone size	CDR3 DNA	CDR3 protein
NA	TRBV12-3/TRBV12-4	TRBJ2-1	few	TGTGCCAGCAAGGATCGGGGCGAGCAGTTCTTC	CASKDRGEQFF
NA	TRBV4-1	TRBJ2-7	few	TGCGCCAGCAGCCAAGTGTCAGGGACCTCCTACGAGCAGTACTTC	CASSQVSGTSYEQYF
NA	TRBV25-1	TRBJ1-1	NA	TGTGCCAGCAGTGACTCTTCGTGGGGGGCGCGGACTGAAGCTTTCTTT	CASSDSSWGARTEAFF
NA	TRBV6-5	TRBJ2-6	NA	TGTGCCAGCAGCCCCGAATTCCGCAGGGCCAACGTCCTGACTTTC	CASSPEFRRANVLTF
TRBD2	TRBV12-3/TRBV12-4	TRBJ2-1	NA	TGTGCCAGCAGTAGGGGACTAGCGAGTAATGAGCAGTTCTTC	CASSRGLASNEQFF
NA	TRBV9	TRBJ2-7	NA	TGTGCCAGCAGCGTAGATCTGTCCTCCTACGAGCAGTACTTC	CASSVDLSSYEQYF
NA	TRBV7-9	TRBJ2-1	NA	TGTGCCAGCAGCTTAGACTTCGGGGACAATGAGCAGTTCTTC	CASSLDFGDNEQFF
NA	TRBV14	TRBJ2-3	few	TGTGCCAGCAGCCACCGAATCCGGGACACCAATACGCAGTATTTT	CASSHRIRDTNTQYF
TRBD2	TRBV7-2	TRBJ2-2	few	TGTGCCAGCAGTTCAAAGAGCGGGGCCAACACCGGGGAGCTGTTTTTT	CASSSKSGANTGELFF
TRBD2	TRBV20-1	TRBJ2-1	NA	TGCAGTGCTAGAGATGCGGGAGGGCCGTACAATGAGCAGTCCTTC	CSARDAGGPYNEQSF
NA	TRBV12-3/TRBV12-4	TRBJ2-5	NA	TGTGCCAGCAGTTCCCCCCCCAGGCAAGAGACCCAGTACTTC	CASSSPPRQETQYF
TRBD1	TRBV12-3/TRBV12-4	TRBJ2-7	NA	TGTGCCAGCAGACTGACGGGACAGGGCTCCTACGAGCAGTACTTC	CASRLTGQGSYEQYF
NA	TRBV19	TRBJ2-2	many	TGTGCCAGTAGTTGGAGGGTGGCCGGGGAGCTGTTTTTT	CASSWRVAGELFF
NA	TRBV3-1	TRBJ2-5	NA	TGTGCCAGCAGCGGAGGGAGGATGGAGACCCAGTACTTC	CASSGGRMETQYF
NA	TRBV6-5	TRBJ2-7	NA	TGTGCCAGCAGGACAGGTCTCGAGCAGTACTTC	CASRTGLEQYF